One sample yielded the 23 T cell receptor beta chains listed below, sequenced in a study of Ad26.COV2.S vaccination and SARS-CoV-2 variants. Sequenced by immunoSEQ multiplex PCR; TCRdb stores in-frame clones only, minus some. The sample yields around 340,000 clones, around 89% seen once. Documented treatment: roughly 18 received Ad26.COV2.S at low or high dose, single or two shots; roughly 5 received placebo; per-sample allocation not given. Day 63 following the first vaccine or placebo injection was when the samples were taken. Sequenced here: peripheral blood, sampled in a trial of Ad26.COV2.S vaccine versus placebo. The receptors stem from a person between 18 and 59 years old who received the Ad26.COV2.S COVID-19 vaccine or a placebo.

A single count supports this clone. The chain has TRBV7-6 and TRBJ1-2; TRBD1 aligns across 8 bases. This CDR3 has 18 amino acids. Per the germline V gene, CDR1 is SGHVS and CDR2 is FNYEAQ. V shed 2 bases, J shed 7 bases, and the junction held 18 bases outside the gene matches. The CDR3 bases are TGTGCCAGCAGCTTACAGGGGACCCCCGGGACAGGATATTTTGGCTACACCTTC. Protein sequence: CASSLQGTPGTGYFGYTF.

The rearrangement joins TRBV3-1 (or the pseudogene TRBV3-2) to TRBJ2-7, with D possibly being TRBD2 (6 bases). CDR3 size: 14 residues. Deletions cut 1 base from V and 9 bases from J, with 16 bases between. CDR1 and CDR2 (germline): LGHDT, YNNKEL (reference sequence). CDR3 sequence reads: CASSQGPISEGQYF. DNA for the CDR3: TGTGCCAGCAGCCAAGGACCGATTTCGGAGGGGCAGTACTTC.

The CDR3 DNA is TGCGCCAGCAGTTTGCCGACTAGCGGGATCAACAATGAGCAGTTCTTC. Translating gives CASSLPTSGINNEQFF. The rearrangement uses TRBV5-1 and TRBJ2-1; 11 bases match TRBD2. Losses at the gene ends were 5 bases for V and 5 bases for J; bases not matched to a gene: 9. This CDR3 contains 16 residues. The germline V gene has CDR1 SGHRS and CDR2 YFSETQ.

This chain joins TRBV5-1 and TRBJ2-1; 11 bases match TRBD2. V was clipped by 2 bases and J by 7 bases; unmatched bases: 8. CDR1 is SGHRS and CDR2 is YFSETQ in the germline V gene. The CDR3 runs to 16 residues. CDR3 DNA sequence: TGCGCCAGCAGCTTTACTGTACCTAGCGGGAGGAATGAGCAGTTCTTC. Residues: CASSFTVPSGRNEQFF.

This clone was counted a few times. The chain employs TRBV9 and TRBJ2-7; D is tentatively TRBD1 or TRBD2 (6 bases each). In germline, CDR1 is SGDLS, CDR2 YYNGEE. V lost 0 bases and J lost 2, with 9 bases in between. The CDR3 has 14 amino acids. The CDR3, as DNA: TGTGCCAGCAGCGTAGGGGGGGCCACCTACGAGCAGTACTTC. It specifies CASSVGGATYEQYF. The full variable domain, with the rest looked up from reference TRBV9 and TRBJ2-7, is DSGVTQTPKHLITATGQRVTLRCSPRSGDLSVYWYQQSLDQGLQFLIQYYNGEERAKGNILERFSAQQFPDLHSELNLSSLELGDSALYFCASSVGGATYEQYFGPGTRLTVT.

The chain carries TRBV3-1 (or the pseudogene TRBV3-2) and TRBJ2-1; TRBD2 aligns across 9 bases. V was clipped by 0 bases and J by 11 bases; unmatched bases: 11. The CDR3 loop spans 16 amino acids. CDR1 is LGHDT and CDR2 is YNNKEL in the germline V gene (reference sequence). CDR3 amino acids: CASSQDLEREEAKQFF. The CDR3 coding sequence is TGTGCCAGCAGCCAAGACCTGGAGCGGGAGGAAGCAAAGCAGTTCTTC.

About this clone itself: This CDR3 fails to terminate in the conserved phenylalanine or tryptophan, so it likely reflects a read error. The limits of the CDR3 on the DNA are not certain, so only TCRdb's listed CDR3 is given. The chain employs TRBV3-1 (or the pseudogene TRBV3-2) and TRBJ2-4; TRBD1 is taken as the D call from the table, unchecked against the DNA. The CDR3 spans 12 amino acids, including both terminal residues. CDR1 LGHDT and CDR2 YNNKEL come from the germline V gene (reference sequence). The CDR3 here is CASSHPTGPLWI.

This clone was seen only a few times. The chain joins TRBV21-1 to TRBJ2-7; the table gives TRBD2 as D, unverified against the DNA. TRBV21-1 is recorded as a pseudogene. The CDR3 has 14 amino acids. The chain's CDR3 is CASSESRGFYEQYF. The CDR3 DNA reads as TGTGCCAGCAGCGAATCCCGGGGGTTCTACGAGCAGTACTTC.

The chain employs TRBV4-1 and TRBJ2-7; D might be TRBD1 or TRBD2, each matching 5 bases. Germline loops: CDR1 MGHRA, CDR2 YSYEKL. V was shortened by 4 bases and J by 4 bases, with 5 bases between the two germline ends. The CDR3 has 11 residues. CDR3 sequence (DNA): TGCGCCAGCAGCCGGGGGTACGAGCAGTACTTC. This encodes CASSRGYEQYF.

CDR3 loop: CASRTRSDTQYF. The CDR3 nucleotides read TGTGCCAGCAGAACGAGATCAGATACGCAGTATTTT. This rearrangement joins TRBV7-9 to TRBJ2-3; D remains unclear. V was shortened by 6 bases and J by 4 bases, with 8 bases between the two germline ends. The CDR3 length is 12 residues. CDR1 is SEHNR and CDR2 is FQNEAQ in the germline V gene (reference sequence).

V usage is TRBV5-4 and J usage is TRBJ1-1; no firm D call. Trimming shortened V by 1 base and J by 3 bases, and 10 bases separated the two germline ends. This CDR3 is built from 14 residues. Germline V CDR1 and CDR2: SGHNT, YYREEE (reference sequence). The CDR3 loop reads CASSLIATDTEAFF. In DNA form, the CDR3 reads TGTGCCAGCAGCTTGATAGCTACCGACACTGAAGCTTTCTTT.

The chain is built from TRBV6-5 and TRBJ1-2, with D tentatively TRBD1 (5 bases). CDR1 and CDR2 from the germline V gene are MNHEY and SVGAGI. This CDR3 spans 14 amino acids. V lost 5 bases and J lost 5, with 15 bases in between. Written as DNA, the CDR3 is TGTGCCAGCAGTAGAGACCCGGGGGGATATGGCTACACCTTC. Translated, it gives CASSRDPGGYGYTF.

This clone appeared a single time. The chain employs TRBV14 and TRBJ1-1, with a weak D call TRBD1 (6 bases). V was pared by 6 bases and J by 4 bases, with 21 bases between. This CDR3 has 16 amino acids. Germline V gene data show CDR1 as SGHDN and CDR2 as FVKESK. CDR3 region: CASSRAIGGRGTEAFF. The CDR3 DNA reads TGTGCCAGCAGTCGCGCCATCGGGGGCAGGGGCACTGAAGCTTTCTTT.

This clone has only a few counts. The genes are TRBV5-6 and TRBJ1-3; no clear D. The germline CDR1 and CDR2 sequences are SGHDT and YYEEEE. The CDR3 runs to 11 residues. The V end was cut by 0 bases, the J end by 8 bases, with 3 bases between. The DNA of the CDR3 is TGTGCCAGCAGCTTGGGGGACACCATATATTTT. Translation: CASSLGDTIYF.

This chain connects TRBV28 to TRBJ2-7; 10 nucleotides line up with TRBD2. V was pared by 5 bases and J by 3 bases, with 4 bases of the junction left unmatched. The CDR3 spans 14 residues. Per the germline V gene, CDR1 is MDHEN and CDR2 is SYDVKM. The CDR3 protein is CASSIAGGNYEQYF. CDR3 DNA: TGTGCCAGCAGTATAGCGGGAGGTAACTACGAGCAGTACTTC.

The chain uses TRBV2 and TRBJ2-1; D remains unclear. The CDR3 totals 15 residues. Looked up from germline, CDR1 is SNHLY and CDR2 is FYNNEI. Trimming stripped 0 bases from V and 10 bases from J, with 16 bases between. CDR3 sequence (DNA): TGTGCCAGCAGTGAAGCGCTGGGCTCGGGTATGGAGCAGTTCTTC. The encoded protein is CASSEALGSGMEQFF.

This chain joins TRBV4-1 and TRBJ2-1; no clear D. Trimming shortened V by 0 bases and J by 4 bases, and 10 bases separated the two germline ends. Germline V gene sequence: CDR1 MGHRA, CDR2 YSYEKL. The CDR3 consists of 15 residues. The CDR3 loop is CASSQEETPYNEQFF. CDR3 in DNA: TGCGCCAGCAGCCAAGAAGAGACCCCATACAATGAGCAGTTCTTC.

This clone appeared a single time. The V call is TRBV7-2, the J call TRBJ1-2; 8 bases match TRBD1. The V gene's germline CDR1 is SGHTA and CDR2 FQGNSA. Germline trimming cut 5 bases from V and 4 bases from J; bases unmatched to any gene: 6. The CDR3 extends over 14 amino acids. Written as DNA, the CDR3 is TGTGCCAGCAGCCCGGACAGGGAAACCTATGGCTACACCTTC. It encodes CASSPDRETYGYTF. Drawing the rest from reference TRBV7-2 and TRBJ1-2, the complete variable domain is GAGVSQSPSNKVTEKGKDVELRCDPISGHTALYWYRQSLGQGLEFLIYFQGNSAPDKSGLPSDRFSAERTGGSVSTLTIQRTQQEDSAVYLCASSPDRETYGYTFGSGTRLTVV.

This clone has a handful of counts. This chain links TRBV5-4 with TRBJ1-2; no clear D gene. The CDR3 length is 13 residues. V was clipped by 2 bases and J by 4 bases, with 9 bases between them. Germline CDR1 is SGHNT and CDR2 is YYREEE (reference sequence). The CDR3 sequence is CASSFEGGYGYTF. For the CDR3, the DNA is TGTGCCAGCAGCTTTGAGGGTGGCTATGGCTACACCTTC.

The rearrangement joins TRBV2 to TRBJ2-5; 7 bases are shared with TRBD1. The germline gives CDR1 SNHLY, CDR2 FYNNEI. J gave up 4 bases and V 7 bases, and 6 bases lay outside the gene matches. The CDR3 extends over 13 amino acids. CDR3 sequence (DNA): TGTGCCAGCATCTGGGGACAGCGAGAGACCCAGTACTTC. It encodes CASIWGQRETQYF.

This clone was observed once. The chain carries TRBV25-1 and TRBJ2-7; D uncertain. This CDR3 is built from 15 residues. Trimming took 3 bases from V and 6 from J, leaving 18 bases between them. Germline CDR1 MGHDK, CDR2 SYGVNS. The CDR3 bases are TGTGCCAGCAGTGATCCCGGTAGGGCCCTCCGCGAGCAGTACTTC. Translating it yields CASSDPGRALREQYF.

This sequence joins TRBV7-2 and TRBJ1-5, with D possibly TRBD1 on 6 matching bases. V dropped 5 bases and J dropped 4 bases, with 15 bases sitting between them. This CDR3 contains 15 residues. CDR1 is SGHTA, CDR2 FQGNSA, per germline. The CDR3 sequence: CASSVSTGMNQPQHF. CDR3 bases: TGTGCCAGCAGCGTTTCAACAGGGATGAATCAGCCCCAGCATTTT.

V and J are TRBV4-1 and TRBJ2-7, with 7 nucleotides matching TRBD1. Germline loops: CDR1 MGHRA, CDR2 YSYEKL. J was trimmed by 1 base and V by 0 bases; bases with no gene match: 12. This CDR3 has 18 amino acids. The CDR3 reads CASSQDTLGRGTSYEQYF. The CDR3 DNA is TGCGCCAGCAGCCAAGACACCCTGGGCAGGGGGACATCCTACGAGCAGTACTTC.